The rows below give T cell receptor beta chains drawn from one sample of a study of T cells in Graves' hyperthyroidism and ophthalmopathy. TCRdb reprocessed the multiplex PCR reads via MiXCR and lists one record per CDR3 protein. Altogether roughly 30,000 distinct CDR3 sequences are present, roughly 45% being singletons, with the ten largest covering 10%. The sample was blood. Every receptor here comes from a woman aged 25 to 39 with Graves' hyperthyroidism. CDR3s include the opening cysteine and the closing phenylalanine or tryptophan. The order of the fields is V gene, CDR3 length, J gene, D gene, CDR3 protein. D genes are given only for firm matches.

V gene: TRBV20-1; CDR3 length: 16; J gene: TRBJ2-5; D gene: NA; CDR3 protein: CSASPSLGNRQETQYF
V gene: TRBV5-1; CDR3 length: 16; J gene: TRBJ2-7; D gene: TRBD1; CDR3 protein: CASRGGLRVPSREQYF
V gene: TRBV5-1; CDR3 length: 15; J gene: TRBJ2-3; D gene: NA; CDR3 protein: CASSETIQSTDTQYF
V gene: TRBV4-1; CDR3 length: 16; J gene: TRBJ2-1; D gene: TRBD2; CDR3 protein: CASSTVAWTSGNEQFF
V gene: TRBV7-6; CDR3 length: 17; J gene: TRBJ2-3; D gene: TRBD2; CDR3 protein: CASSLTVSSGSTDTQYF
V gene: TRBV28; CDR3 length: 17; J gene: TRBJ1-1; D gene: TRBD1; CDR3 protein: CASSLYFSGTVNTEAFF
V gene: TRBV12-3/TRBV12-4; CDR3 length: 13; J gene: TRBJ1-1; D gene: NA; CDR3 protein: CASSLGGNTEAFF
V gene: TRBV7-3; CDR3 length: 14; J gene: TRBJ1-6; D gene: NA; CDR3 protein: CASSLTGAGSPLHF
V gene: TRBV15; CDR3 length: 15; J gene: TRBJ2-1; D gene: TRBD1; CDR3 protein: CATSRDPGGRYEQFF
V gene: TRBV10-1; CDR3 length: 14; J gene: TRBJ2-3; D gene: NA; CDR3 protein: CASSSNQGTDTQYF
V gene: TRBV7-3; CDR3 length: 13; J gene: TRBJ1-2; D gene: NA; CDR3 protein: CASSSPGLGGYTF
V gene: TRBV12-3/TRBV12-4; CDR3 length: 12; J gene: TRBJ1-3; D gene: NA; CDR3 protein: CASSFVGNTIYF
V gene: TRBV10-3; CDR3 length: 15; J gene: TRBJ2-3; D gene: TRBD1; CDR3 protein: CAISSGTGVRDTQYF
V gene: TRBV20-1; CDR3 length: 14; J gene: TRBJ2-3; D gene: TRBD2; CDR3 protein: CSAQRESGVNTQYF
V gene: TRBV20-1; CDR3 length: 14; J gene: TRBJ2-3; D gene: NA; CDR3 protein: CSASTASGTDTQYF
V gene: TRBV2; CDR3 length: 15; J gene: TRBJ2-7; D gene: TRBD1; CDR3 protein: CASSEGRGPTYEQYF
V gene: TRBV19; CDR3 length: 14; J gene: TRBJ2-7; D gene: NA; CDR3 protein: CASSIGFRSYEQYF
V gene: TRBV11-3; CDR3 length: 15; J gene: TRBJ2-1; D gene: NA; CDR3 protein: CASSLSRGRDNEQFF
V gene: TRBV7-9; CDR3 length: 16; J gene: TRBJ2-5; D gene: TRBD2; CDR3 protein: CASSRSGGGGQETQYF
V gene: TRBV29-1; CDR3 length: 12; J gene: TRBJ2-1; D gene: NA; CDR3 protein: CSVTGGDNEQFF
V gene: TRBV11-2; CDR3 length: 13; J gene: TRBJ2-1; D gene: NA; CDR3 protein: CVSGLIFRREQFF
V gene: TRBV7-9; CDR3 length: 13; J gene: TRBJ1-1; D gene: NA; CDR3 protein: CASSSRKGTEAFF
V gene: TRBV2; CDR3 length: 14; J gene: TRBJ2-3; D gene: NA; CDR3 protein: CASNRGFLTDTQYF
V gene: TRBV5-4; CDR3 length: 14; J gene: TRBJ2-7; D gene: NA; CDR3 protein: CASSGGPISYEQYF
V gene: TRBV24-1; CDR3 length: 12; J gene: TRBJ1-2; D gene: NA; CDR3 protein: CATSDEYYGYTF
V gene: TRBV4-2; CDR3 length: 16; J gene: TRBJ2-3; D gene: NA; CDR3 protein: CASSQDMGWTVAEQYF
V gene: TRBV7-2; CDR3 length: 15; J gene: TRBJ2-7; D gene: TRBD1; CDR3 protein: CASSLQGQGAYEQYF
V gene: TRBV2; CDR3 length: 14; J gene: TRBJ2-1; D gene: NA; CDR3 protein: CASSVTSPYDEQFF
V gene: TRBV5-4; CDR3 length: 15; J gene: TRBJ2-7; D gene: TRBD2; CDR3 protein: CASSLSSGRAHEQYF
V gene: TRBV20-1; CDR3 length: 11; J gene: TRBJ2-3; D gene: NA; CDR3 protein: CSAGGEDTQYF
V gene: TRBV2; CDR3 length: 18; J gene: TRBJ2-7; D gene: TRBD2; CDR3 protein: CASSPGLAGVSVRYEQYF
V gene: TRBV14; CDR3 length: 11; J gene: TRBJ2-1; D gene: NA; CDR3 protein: CASSRYNEQFF
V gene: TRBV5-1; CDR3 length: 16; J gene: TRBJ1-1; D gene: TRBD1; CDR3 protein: CASSWQPGQGASEAFF
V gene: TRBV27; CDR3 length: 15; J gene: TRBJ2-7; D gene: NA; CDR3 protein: CARSTFPREVYEQYF
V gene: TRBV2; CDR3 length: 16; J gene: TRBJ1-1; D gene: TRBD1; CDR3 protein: CASNGRQGGMNTEAFF
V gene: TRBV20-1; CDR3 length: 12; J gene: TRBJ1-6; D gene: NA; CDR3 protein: CSAVSYNSPLHF
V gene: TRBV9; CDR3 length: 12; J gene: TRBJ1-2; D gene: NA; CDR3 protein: CASSAGADGYAF
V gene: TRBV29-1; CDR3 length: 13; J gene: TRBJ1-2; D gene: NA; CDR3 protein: CSVEELRGNGYTF
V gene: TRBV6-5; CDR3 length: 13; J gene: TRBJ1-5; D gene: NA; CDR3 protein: CASTEGAGQPQHF
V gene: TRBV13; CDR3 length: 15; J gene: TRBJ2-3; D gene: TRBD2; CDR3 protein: CASSFGGSGVDTQYF
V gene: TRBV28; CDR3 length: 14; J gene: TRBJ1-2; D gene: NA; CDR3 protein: CASSLAGAPFGYTF
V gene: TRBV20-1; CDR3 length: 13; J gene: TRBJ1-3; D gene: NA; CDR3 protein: CSARGGAGNTIYF
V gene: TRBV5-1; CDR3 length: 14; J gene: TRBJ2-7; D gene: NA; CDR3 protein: CASRQGLPGGEQYF
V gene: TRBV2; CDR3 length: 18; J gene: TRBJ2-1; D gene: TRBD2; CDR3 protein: CASRREGTGLAEDNEQFF
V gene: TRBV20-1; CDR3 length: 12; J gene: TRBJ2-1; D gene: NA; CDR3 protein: CSALGQLNEQFF
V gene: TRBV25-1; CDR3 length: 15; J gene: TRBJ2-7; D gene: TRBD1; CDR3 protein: CASSELGTGPSEQYF
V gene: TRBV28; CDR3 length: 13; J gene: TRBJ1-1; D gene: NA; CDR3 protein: CASVGGNLAEAFF
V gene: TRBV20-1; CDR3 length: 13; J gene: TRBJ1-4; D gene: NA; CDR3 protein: CSARRGMTEKLFF
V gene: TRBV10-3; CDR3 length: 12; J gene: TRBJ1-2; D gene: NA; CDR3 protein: CAPPRVRPGYTF
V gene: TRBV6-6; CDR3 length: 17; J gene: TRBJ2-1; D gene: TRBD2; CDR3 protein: CASSSPRLAGDNNEQFF
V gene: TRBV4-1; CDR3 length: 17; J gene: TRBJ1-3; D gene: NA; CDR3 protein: CASSQLDLGFSGNTIYF
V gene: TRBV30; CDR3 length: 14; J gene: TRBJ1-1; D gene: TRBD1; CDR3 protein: CAWRHGDRNTEAFF
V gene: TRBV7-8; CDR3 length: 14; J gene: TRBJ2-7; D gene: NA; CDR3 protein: CASSSDLGSYEQYF
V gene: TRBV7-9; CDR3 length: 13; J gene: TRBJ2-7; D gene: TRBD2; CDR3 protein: CASTGTSAFEQYF
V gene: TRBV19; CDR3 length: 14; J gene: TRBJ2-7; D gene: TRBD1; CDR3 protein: CASTGGQGLNEQYF
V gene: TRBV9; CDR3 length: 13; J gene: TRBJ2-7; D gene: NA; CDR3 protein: CASSAEGGYEQYF
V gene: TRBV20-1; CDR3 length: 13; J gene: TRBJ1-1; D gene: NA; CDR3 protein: CSARTSGNTEAFF